The rows below give T cell receptor beta chains drawn from one sample of a study of T cell changes during pregnancy in multiple sclerosis. The method was immunoSEQ multiplex PCR; TCRdb's version includes in-frame clones alone and lacks a portion of them. Among 45,000 or so clones listed, roughly 93% were seen once. Sequencing was carried out using PBMCs (not recorded whether the cells were cultured). The receptor set was obtained from a female donor with multiple sclerosis, enrolled in a pregnancy study. The conserved cysteine and the conserved F or W are not part of the CDR3 here.

v_gene	j_gene	CDR3aa
TRBV6-5	TRBJ1-1	ASTYPGRTEAF
TRBV13	TRBJ2-2	ASSLNRDTGELF
TRBV19	TRBJ1-2	ASTAGQEDGYT
TRBV12-5	TRBJ1-5	ASGRDSFNQPQH
TRBV7-8	TRBJ1-4	ASSLVRDFNEKLF
TRBV2	TRBJ2-1	ASSVGKYNEQF
TRBV2	TRBJ2-1	ASSGLFNEQF
TRBV4-1	TRBJ2-3	ASSQGSDRATDTQY
TRBV18	TRBJ2-2	ASSAPGQGGTGELF
TRBV6-6	TRBJ1-1	ASRLGGNMNTEAF
TRBV9	TRBJ2-1	ASSGRKREGHNEQF
TRBV6-6	TRBJ2-1	ASSYPGQEAYNEQF
TRBV6-6	TRBJ2-7	ASTNRDRAYEQY
TRBV6-4	TRBJ2-7	ASNRPTGSGYEQY